The rows below give T cell receptor beta chains drawn from one sample of a study of blood T cells in healthy people across ages. TCRdb called the 5' RACE reads again in MiXCR, with one record for every CDR3 protein. The sample shows about a million distinct CDR3 sequences, just over 50% of them seen only once. The sequenced sample consisted of blood. All receptors derive from a woman in her sixties in good health. Each CDR3 is given with its conserved first and last residue. The order of the fields is V gene, clone size, D gene, J gene, CDR3 DNA, CDR3 protein. A D gene is named only where the DNA matches it firmly. Size tells how often a clone was seen (once, few, many) or the class of an expanded clone, and some rows leave it out.

TRBV27	few	.	TRBJ2-5	TGTGCCAGCAGTTTTGCCGGGACCCAGTACTTC	CASSFAGTQYF
TRBV11-2	.	.	TRBJ1-1	TGTGCCAGCAGCTTAGAAACTCGGGGCATGAACACTGAAGCTTTCTTT	CASSLETRGMNTEAFF
TRBV27	.	.	TRBJ2-5	TGTGCCAGCAGTGTATTAGGGCAACCTGAGCAGTACTTC	CASSVLGQPEQYF
TRBV6-5	.	TRBD2	TRBJ2-5	TGTGCCAGCGGGCTGGGACGAGCGGGAGAAGAGACCCAGTACTTC	CASGLGRAGEETQYF
TRBV29-1	few	.	TRBJ1-2	TGCAGCGTTGTAGGGACACTACGGACCCTCTATGGCTACACCTTC	CSVVGTLRTLYGYTF
TRBV7-9	.	.	TRBJ2-7	TGTGCCAGCAGGCCCGGAGGGCCCTACGAGCAGTACTTC	CASRPGGPYEQYF
TRBV30	.	.	TRBJ2-1	TGTGCCTGGAGTGTACTCGACGCAGGGACCCAGTTCTTC	CAWSVLDAGTQFF
TRBV20-1	.	.	TRBJ2-3	TGCAGTGCCTCCCGGTGGGCGGGACGGTCAGATACGCAGTATTTT	CSASRWAGRSDTQYF
TRBV13	.	TRBD2	TRBJ2-7	TGTGCCAGCAGCCCCACCGGGACTAGCCTCGGCGAGCAGTACTTC	CASSPTGTSLGEQYF
TRBV18	.	TRBD1	TRBJ1-2	TGTGCCAGCTCACTCGGGACAGGTGGTAACTACGGCTACACCTTC	CASSLGTGGNYGYTF
TRBV20-1	few	TRBD1	TRBJ2-1	TGCAGTGCTCAGGGGCCGGGACAGGGATACAATGAGCAGTTCTTC	CSAQGPGQGYNEQFF
TRBV11-3	.	TRBD2	TRBJ2-7	TGTGCCAGCACCCTGTGGCGAGCGGGGGGTGAGCAGTACTTC	CASTLWRAGGEQYF
TRBV29-1	few	.	TRBJ2-5	TGCAGCGTTGAAGAAGGGGATGAGACCCAGTACTTC	CSVEEGDETQYF
TRBV29-1	few	TRBD1	TRBJ1-1	TGCAGCGTTGAAGAAGTACAGGGGGCGACTACTGAAGCTTTCTTT	CSVEEVQGATTEAFF
TRBV15	.	.	TRBJ2-3	TGTGCCACCAGCAGAGATAGGCCCGGAGCCGGAGATACGCAGTATTTT	CATSRDRPGAGDTQYF
TRBV11-3	few	.	TRBJ2-4	TGTGCCAGCAGCTTAGGTGGTGGAGAAAACATTCAGTACTTC	CASSLGGGENIQYF
TRBV5-6	few	.	TRBJ2-3	TGTGCCAGCAGGCGGGGCTTTAGCACAGATACGCAGTATTTT	CASRRGFSTDTQYF
TRBV15	.	.	TRBJ2-5	TGTGCCTCCAGCAGAGATGCCTCAGAGACCCAGTACTTC	CASSRDASETQYF
TRBV6-6	many	TRBD1	TRBJ2-5	TGTGCCAGCAGTTACTCCGGGACAGGCCTGTTTGTGACCCAGTACTTC	CASSYSGTGLFVTQYF
TRBV6-6	few	.	TRBJ2-7	TGTGCCAGCAGTTACCGATGGGCCGGGGCCCCGTCGGACGAGCAGTACTTC	CASSYRWAGAPSDEQYF
TRBV20-1	.	.	TRBJ1-1	TGCAGTGCTAGTGGTTACAGCCTGAACACTGAAGCTTTCTTT	CSASGYSLNTEAFF
TRBV7-8	.	.	TRBJ2-5	TGTGCCAGCAGCTCCACCCGGGGGATACAAGAGACCCAGTACTTC	CASSSTRGIQETQYF
TRBV10-3	.	.	TRBJ2-2	TGTGCCATCAGTGAAGAGGACACCGGGGAGCTGTTTTTT	CAISEEDTGELFF
TRBV7-2	.	TRBD2	TRBJ2-5	TGTGCCAGCAGCTTTGTTGCGGGAGAAGAGACCCAGTACTTC	CASSFVAGEETQYF
TRBV20-1	few	TRBD2	TRBJ2-4	TGCAGTGCGAGGAGTCCGCGGGGGGTGAACATTCAGTACTTC	CSARSPRGVNIQYF
TRBV4-2	few	TRBD1	TRBJ2-1	TGTGCCAGCAGCCAGGGGACAGTCAATGAGCAGTTCTTC	CASSQGTVNEQFF
TRBV28	few	TRBD1	TRBJ1-1	TGTGCCAGCAGTTCCCTCAGGGGGCAAGCTTTCTTT	CASSSLRGQAFF
TRBV21-1	.	.	TRBJ1-5	TGTGCCAGCAGCAAAGGGGCAAGTAATCAGCCCCAGCATTTT	CASSKGASNQPQHF
TRBV28	.	.	TRBJ2-3	TGTGCCAGCAGTTATGCGGCCACCGGGAGCACAGATACGCAGTATTTT	CASSYAATGSTDTQYF
TRBV20-1	.	TRBD1	TRBJ1-1	TGCAGTGCTAGGGAGGGGGCGGGGAGCACTGAAGCTTTCTTT	CSAREGAGSTEAFF
TRBV24-1	once	TRBD1	TRBJ2-7	TGTGCCACCAGTGACTCCTCCTGGGACAGAGCCTACGAGCAGTACTTC	CATSDSSWDRAYEQYF
TRBV27	.	.	TRBJ2-5	TGTGCCAGCAGTCGTCCGGGTGGGTTCGTAGAGACCCAGTACTTC	CASSRPGGFVETQYF
TRBV28	.	TRBD1	TRBJ2-1	TGTGCCAGCAGTCCTCTCCGGGACAGGGACATGGATGAGCAGTTCTTC	CASSPLRDRDMDEQFF
TRBV3-1	.	.	TRBJ2-3	TGTGCCAGCAGCCCCACCCCCCTGGCGGGGCGGGGGCAGTATTTT	CASSPTPLAGRGQYF
TRBV28	.	.	TRBJ2-7	TGTGCCAGCACTGCGACAGGTGCCTACGAGCAGTACTTC	CASTATGAYEQYF
TRBV7-9	few	.	TRBJ1-2	TGTGCCAGCAGCACGGACTACACCTTC	CASSTDYTF
TRBV9	.	.	TRBJ2-7	TGTGCCAGCAGTTTCCGGGCGGGGCCCTCCGACGAGCAGTACTTC	CASSFRAGPSDEQYF
TRBV30	.	.	TRBJ2-4	TGTGCCTGGAGTGGGACATTTAGGTCCAAAAACATTCAGTACTTC	CAWSGTFRSKNIQYF
TRBV12-3/TRBV12-4	.	TRBD2	TRBJ2-3	TGTGCCAGCAGTGCTAGCGGAGCGGGGGCAGATACGCAGTATTTT	CASSASGAGADTQYF
TRBV20-1	few	TRBD2	TRBJ2-4	TGCAGTGCTAGAGATCTTTTTCTAGCACTAGCGGGAGCGGGGTCCAAAAACATTCAGTACTTC	CSARDLFLALAGAGSKNIQYF
TRBV7-8	.	.	TRBJ2-1	TGTGCCAGCAGTGCCCCAGGGGAGAAGCAGTTCTTC	CASSAPGEKQFF
TRBV7-2	.	.	TRBJ1-5	TGTGCCAGCAGCTTGAACCATCAGCCCCAGCATTTT	CASSLNHQPQHF
TRBV12-3/TRBV12-4	few	.	TRBJ2-5	TGTGCCAGCAGTGACTCCGGGGAGACCCAGTACTTC	CASSDSGETQYF
TRBV9	.	.	TRBJ2-7	TGTGCCAGCAGCCGGATGGGGGGCGAGCAGTACTTC	CASSRMGGEQYF
TRBV6-1	.	TRBD1	TRBJ2-3	TGTGCCAGCAGTGAAGCGGGGACAGGGAGAGTCGCAGATACGCAGTATTTT	CASSEAGTGRVADTQYF
TRBV15	.	TRBD1	TRBJ2-1	TGTGCCACCCGATACAGGGGGCACAATGAGCAGTTCTTC	CATRYRGHNEQFF
TRBV10-1	.	.	TRBJ2-7	TGCGCCAGCAGTGCTGGACTCGCGCAGTACTTC	CASSAGLAQYF
TRBV15	few	.	TRBJ2-3	TGTGCCACCAGCAGAGATAAATTCTGGGGTTCCACAGATACGCAGTATTTT	CATSRDKFWGSTDTQYF
TRBV5-1	.	TRBD2	TRBJ2-3	TGCGCCAGCAGCCCGGTAGTTAGCGGGAACACAGATACGCAGTATTTT	CASSPVVSGNTDTQYF
TRBV18	.	.	TRBJ2-3	TGTGCCAGCTCACCTCGAGCAGCAGGGCTAAGGCCAGATACGCAGTATTTT	CASSPRAAGLRPDTQYF
TRBV2	.	TRBD2	TRBJ2-1	TGTGCCAGCAGTTATCTTCTAGCGGGGATTACCTACAATGAGCAGTTCTTC	CASSYLLAGITYNEQFF